The next 8 T cell receptor beta chains were all read from a single sample in a study of cytomegalovirus exposure and HLA in healthy donors. PCR primers comprised 60 Vbeta and 13 Jbeta primers. Assay used: immunoSEQ multiplex PCR; TCRdb lists only in-frame clones, some missing. This table has 170,000 or so clones, 80% appearing once. The sample comprised PBMCs. Receptors were obtained from a man aged 25-45 years in good health and CMV-seropositive.

V gene TRBV4-1 combines with J gene TRBJ2-6, with TRBD1 as a possible D gene (5 bases). Germline loops: CDR1 MGHRA, CDR2 YSYEKL. The V gene lost 1 base and the J gene lost 0 bases, with 16 bases spanning the gap. This CDR3 is built from 19 residues. This CDR3 reads CASSQGPRALYSGANVLTF. The DNA of the CDR3 is TGCGCCAGCAGCCAAGGCCCCAGGGCACTTTACTCTGGGGCCAACGTCCTGACTTTC.

This sequence joins TRBV9 and TRBJ1-2; TRBD1 agrees at 8 bases. The CDR3 length is 14 residues. Germline V gene sequence: CDR1 SGDLS, CDR2 YYNGEE. The ends lost 3 bases at V and 5 bases at J; junction bases unmatched: 6. CDR3 in DNA: TGTGCCAGCAGCGCCGGGACAGGCCTTTATGGCTACACCTTC. Translated, it gives CASSAGTGLYGYTF.

The V call is TRBV4-1, the J call TRBJ1-4; D is uncertain. The CDR3 is 16 amino acids. V was shortened by 2 bases and J by 2 bases, with 12 bases between the two germline ends. Looked up from germline, CDR1 is MGHRA and CDR2 is YSYEKL. CDR3 in amino acids: CASSQTQPRTNEKLFF. CDR3 DNA: TGCGCCAGCAGCCAAACACAACCGAGGACTAATGAAAAACTGTTTTTT.

The V call is TRBV18, the J call TRBJ2-7, with 9 bases lining up with TRBD1. The CDR3 extends over 13 amino acids. The V gene end was trimmed by 1 base and the J gene end by 5 bases; junction bases not matched to a gene: 0. Germline V lookup: CDR1 KGHSH, CDR2 LQKENI. CDR3 DNA: TGTGCCAGCTCACCACGACAGGGGGACGAGCAGTACTTC. This codes for CASSPRQGDEQYF.

The V call is TRBV4-2, the J call TRBJ2-7; D is perhaps TRBD2 (5 bases). Per the germline V gene, CDR1 is LGHNA and CDR2 is YNFKEQ. The V and J ends lost 1 base and 7 bases respectively, with 17 bases between them. This CDR3 region has 15 residues. CDR3 sequence: CASSQGLSLLLEQYF. The CDR3, as DNA: TGTGCCAGCAGCCAAGGACTATCCCTCCTTCTGGAGCAGTACTTC.

The chain is built from TRBV25-1 and TRBJ1-2; D perhaps matches TRBD1 (5 bases). In germline, CDR1 is MGHDK, CDR2 SYGVNS. V lost 4 bases and J lost 1, with 7 bases in between. The CDR3 totals 13 residues. CDR3 nucleotide sequence: TGTGCCAGCAGTGGACAGTTTAACTATGGCTACACCTTC. Its protein is CASSGQFNYGYTF.

The chain carries TRBV5-1 and TRBJ2-7, with D maybe TRBD1 (5 bases). The V gene lost 7 bases and the J gene lost 7 bases, with 15 bases spanning the gap. This CDR3 has 12 residues. Germline-derived CDR1 and CDR2 are SGHRS and YFSETQ. The CDR3 DNA is TGCGCCAGCTGGCAGGGTTCGGGTGAGCAGTACTTC. Translating gives CASWQGSGEQYF.

The J gene is TRBJ1-2, the V gene TRBV6-5, with 8 bases matching TRBD1. The CDR3 is 13 residues long. Germline CDR1 reads MNHEY; CDR2 reads SVGAGI. The V gene end was trimmed by 2 bases and the J gene end by 8 bases; junction bases not matched to a gene: 4. DNA of the CDR3: TGTGCCAGCAGTTACGCGGACAGGGTGGGCTACACCTTC. It encodes CASSYADRVGYTF.